The subject of this entry is one T cell receptor beta chain. The antigen is undetermined. The protocol was immunoSEQ multiplex PCR, while the TCRdb copy is restricted to in-frame clones and leaves out a portion. The sample has 37,000 or so clones; 35% to 40% are singletons. Germline CDR1 is SGHTS and CDR2 is YDEGEE. The CDR3 consists of 13 residues. V lost 2 bases to trimming and J lost 7 bases, with 12 bases between them. These data belong to a study of neoadjuvant anti-PD-1 for oral cavity cancer. In the study overall: Non-progressing patients received a fourth nivolumab dose near day 43, then surgery on days 50-56. Study-wide results and caveats: With a few patients per group, TCR findings need larger cohorts.

The time point here: after neoadjuvant nivolumab, at surgical resection. Patients were newly diagnosed with stage II-IVA oral cavity squamous cell carcinoma without prior systemic or radiation treatment. Patients had HPV-negative, locally advanced oral cavity squamous cell carcinoma. The origin of this receptor is a person aged 35-79 years with oral cavity squamous cell carcinoma. V usage is TRBV5-8 and J usage is TRBJ1-2, with D possibly being TRBD1 (5 bases). Sequences were derived from tumor tissue, sampled after nivolumab (anti-PD-1) treatment. The CDR3 region is CASSLRGLLGYTF. The CDR3 coding sequence is TGTGCCAGCAGCTTACGGGGCCTGCTTGGCTACACCTTC.